A selection of T cell receptor beta chains follows, all from one sample in a study of cytomegalovirus exposure and HLA in healthy donors. The data were produced by immunoSEQ multiplex PCR, yet TCRdb's version contains in-frame clones alone and is incomplete. This table has some 340,000 clones, roughly 87% appearing once. The sample was PBMCs. These receptors were collected from a woman in her twenties or thirties in good health and CMV-seropositive. CDR3s include the opening cysteine and the closing phenylalanine or tryptophan. Fields, in order: clone size, D gene, V gene, J gene, CDR3 DNA, CDR3 protein. The D gene is left open where the match is weak. Size is omitted from some rows. Given values are once, few, many or a class for expanded clones.

.	.	TRBV19	TRBJ2-7	TGTGCCAGTAGTATTGGCCTAGCCTACGAGCAGTACTTC	CASSIGLAYEQYF
.	.	TRBV7-6	TRBJ2-7	TGTGCCAGCAGCTTTCGATCGGATTCCTACGAGCAGTACTTC	CASSFRSDSYEQYF
.	.	TRBV7-6	TRBJ1-6	TGTGCCAGCAGCTTAGTAGGGGGGGATGATTCACCCCTCCACTTT	CASSLVGGDDSPLHF
few	TRBD1	TRBV13	TRBJ2-7	TGTGCCAGCAGCATATCCGGGACAGGGGTCGAGCAGTACTTC	CASSISGTGVEQYF
.	TRBD1	TRBV7-9	TRBJ2-2	TGTGCCAGCAGCTTATTAGGGACAGGGAATCCCGGGGAGCTGTTTTTT	CASSLLGTGNPGELFF
few	.	TRBV30	TRBJ1-5	TGTGCCTGGAGTCCAAGTGGGGGGGGAGATCAGCCCCAGCATTTT	CAWSPSGGGDQPQHF
.	TRBD1	TRBV6-4	TRBJ1-2	TGTGCCAGCAGTGACTCAAACAGGGGTGGCGGCTACACCTTC	CASSDSNRGGGYTF
.	.	TRBV14	TRBJ2-7	TGTGCCAGCAGCCAAGATTTCGGGGGTCGGGACGAGCAGTACTTC	CASSQDFGGRDEQYF
.	TRBD2	TRBV28	TRBJ2-7	TGTGCCAGCACGGGACTAGCGGGGTCCTACGAGCAGTACTTC	CASTGLAGSYEQYF
few	.	TRBV10-3	TRBJ1-1	TGTGCCATCAGTGATGAAGGGGCAAACACTGAAGCTTTCTTT	CAISDEGANTEAFF